This TCR beta chain was sequenced for a study of T cell changes during pregnancy in multiple sclerosis. With regard to this clone: The junction shows a germline mismatch at one end, possibly a read error.

Assay used: immunoSEQ multiplex PCR; TCRdb lists only in-frame clones, some missing. The sample records tens of thousands of clones, roughly 91% being singletons. The CDR3 is 13 residues long. CDR1 is KGHSY, CDR2 FQNENV, per germline. The sequenced sample was CD4+ T cells from peripheral blood mononuclear cells, obtained in the first trimester of pregnancy. The chain is built from TRBV16 and TRBJ1-2, with 7 bases lining up with TRBD1. This TCR was recovered from a female donor with multiple sclerosis, enrolled in a pregnancy study. The CDR3 nucleotides are TGTGCCAGCAGCCAATCTGACGGGAACAGGGGTTCCTTC. It is translated as CASSQSDGNRGSF.